Below are 7 T cell receptor beta chains sequenced from a single sample in a study of shared clonotypes between healthy human individuals. The method was immunoSEQ multiplex PCR; TCRdb's version includes in-frame clones alone and lacks a portion of them. This table has about 1.1 million clones, around three quarters appearing once. Input material: memory CD4+ T cells from PBMCs. Subset noted: CD45RA-negative fraction. Receptors originate from a man younger than 35 in good health. Some clones in this sample may be carry-over from other donors' samples.

The count of this clone is one. The chain links TRBV6-1 to TRBJ1-1; D might be TRBD1 (6 bases). Trimming left V 0 bases short and J 10 bases short, with 12 bases between. The length of the CDR3 is 13 residues. Germline CDR1 is MNHNS and CDR2 is SASEGT. CDR3: CASSEALRGGAFF. The CDR3 DNA sequence: TGTGCCAGCAGTGAAGCGCTTAGGGGGGGAGCTTTCTTT.

The rearrangement links TRBV30 to TRBJ2-5; the D call may be TRBD1 or TRBD2 (6 bases each). CDR3 length: 13 residues. Trimming took off 5 bases at V and 7 bases at J, with 17 bases between the two ends. Germline V gives CDR1 GTSNPN, CDR2 SVGIG (reference sequence). CDR3 region: CAWSGLRGLTQYF. The DNA for the CDR3 is TGTGCCTGGTCGGGACTCCGGGGGCTGACCCAGTACTTC.

J is TRBJ2-5 and V is TRBV7-9; either TRBD1 or TRBD2 may fit D (5 bases each). V gave up 5 bases and J gave up 2 bases, with 12 bases separating them. Germline V gives CDR1 SEHNR, CDR2 FQNEAQ (reference sequence). CDR3 length equals 14 residues. The CDR3 coding sequence is TGTGCCAGCAGCCCCCGGGACGTACAAGAGACCCAGTACTTC. Its protein product is CASSPRDVQETQYF.

The chain employs TRBV7-3 and TRBJ2-1; 9 nucleotides line up with TRBD1. J lost 1 base, V lost 5 bases, and 12 bases had no gene match. Germline V gene lookup returns CDR1 SGHTA and CDR2 FQGTGA. CDR3 size: 18 residues. The CDR3 spells CASSINPQGAGSYNEQFF. CDR3 nucleotides: TGTGCCAGCAGCATCAACCCACAGGGGGCGGGGTCCTACAATGAGCAGTTCTTC.

This clone appeared once. This rearrangement joins TRBV4-3 to TRBJ1-3; maybe TRBD1 (5 bases). V dropped 0 bases and J dropped 7 bases, with 25 bases sitting between them. The CDR3 extends over 19 amino acids. Per germline, CDR1 LGHNA and CDR2 YSLEER. The CDR3 loop reads CASSQDLGQGPLWGNTIYF. Written as DNA, the CDR3 is TGCGCCAGCAGCCAAGATTTGGGCCAGGGTCCCCTCTGGGGGAACACCATATATTTT.

The chain combines TRBV7-2 with TRBJ1-2; maybe TRBD1 (6 bases). The V end was cut by 1 base, the J end by 7 bases, with 25 bases between. The CDR3 is made up of 18 amino acids. Germline CDR1 is SGHTA and CDR2 is FQGNSA. The CDR3 sequence: CASSLGRPTQQGWRGYTF. Here the CDR3 DNA reads TGTGCCAGCAGCTTAGGTCGCCCGACACAACAGGGATGGCGTGGCTACACCTTC.

This clone was recorded once. V and J are TRBV30 and TRBJ1-5; 7 nucleotides match TRBD1. CDR3 size: 13 residues. Germline loops: CDR1 GTSNPN, CDR2 SVGIG (reference sequence). J was trimmed by 3 bases and V by 4 bases; bases with no gene match: 3. CDR3 coding DNA: TGTGCCTGGAACAGGGGTGACAATCAGCCCCAGCATTTT. It codes for CAWNRGDNQPQHF.